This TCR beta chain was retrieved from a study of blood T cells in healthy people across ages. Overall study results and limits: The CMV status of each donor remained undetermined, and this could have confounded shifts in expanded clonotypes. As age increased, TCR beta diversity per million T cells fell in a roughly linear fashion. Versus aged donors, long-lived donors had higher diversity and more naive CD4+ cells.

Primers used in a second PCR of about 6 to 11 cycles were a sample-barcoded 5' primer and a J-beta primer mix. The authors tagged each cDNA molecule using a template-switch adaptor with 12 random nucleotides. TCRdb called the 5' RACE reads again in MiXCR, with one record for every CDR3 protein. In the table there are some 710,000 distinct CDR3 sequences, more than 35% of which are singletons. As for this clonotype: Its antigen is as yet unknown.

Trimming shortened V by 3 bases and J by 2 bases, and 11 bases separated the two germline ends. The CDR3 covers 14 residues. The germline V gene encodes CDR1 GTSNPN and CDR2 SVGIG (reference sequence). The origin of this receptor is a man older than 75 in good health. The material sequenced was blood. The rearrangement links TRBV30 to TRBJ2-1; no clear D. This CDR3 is CAWRARLPYNEQFF. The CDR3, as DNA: TGTGCCTGGAGGGCCCGCTTGCCCTACAATGAGCAGTTCTTC.